The 12 T cell receptor beta chains below were found in one sample sequenced in a study of blood T cell repertoires in COVID-19. Sequencing used immunoSEQ multiplex PCR; TCRdb keeps in-frame clones, though not all of them. This table holds roughly 180,000 clones, 88% found once. Sequencing was performed on peripheral blood. The receptors shown here come from a woman in her 30s with acute or convalescent COVID-19.

This clone turned up a few times. This rearrangement joins TRBV28 to TRBJ1-4; the D gene is possibly TRBD1 (5 bases). Germline assignment: CDR1 MDHEN and CDR2 SYDVKM. V lost 8 bases to trimming and J lost 2 bases, with 15 bases between them. The CDR3 extends over 15 amino acids. CDR3 nucleotides: TGTGCCAGCGGGCCCCCAGGGTTCACTAATGAAAAACTGTTTTTT. It is translated as CASGPPGFTNEKLFF.

The chain is built from TRBV2 and TRBJ2-1, with unresolved D. V gave up 3 bases and J gave up 3 bases, with 9 bases separating them. The CDR3 runs 14 residues. Germline V gene data show CDR1 as SNHLY and CDR2 as FYNNEI. The CDR3 here is CASSDALNYNEQFF. Here the CDR3 DNA reads TGTGCCAGCAGTGACGCACTGAACTACAATGAGCAGTTCTTC.

V and J are TRBV7-9 and TRBJ2-7; TRBD2 matches at 9 bases. With 8 bases clipped from V and 6 bases from J, the junction kept 11 bases outside the gene matches. The CDR3 covers 14 residues. The germline CDR1 and CDR2 sequences are SEHNR and FQNEAQ (reference sequence). The CDR3 sequence: CASGRSGRVSEQYF. The CDR3, as DNA: TGTGCCAGCGGTCGTAGCGGGAGAGTCAGCGAGCAGTACTTC. The complete variable domain, with remaining parts taken from reference TRBV7-9 and TRBJ2-7, reads DTGVSQNPRHKITKRGQNVTFRCDPISEHNRLYWYRQTLGQGPEFLTYFQNEAQLEKSRLLSDRFSAERPKGSFSTLEIQRTEQGDSAMYLCASGRSGRVSEQYFGPGTRLTVT.

The V and J genes are TRBV2 and TRBJ2-7, with D maybe TRBD2 (5 bases). The V end was cut by 2 bases, the J end by 7 bases, with 9 bases between. The CDR3 totals 12 residues. Germline V gene sequence: CDR1 SNHLY, CDR2 FYNNEI. CDR3 residues: CASSEYGEEQYF. Written as DNA, the CDR3 is TGTGCCAGCAGTGAATACGGGGAAGAGCAGTACTTC.

The chain combines TRBV19 with TRBJ2-7; a weak D match, TRBD2 (5 bases). V gave up 6 bases and J gave up 4 bases, with 10 bases separating them. Per germline, CDR1 LNHDA and CDR2 SQIVND (reference sequence). The CDR3 contains 12 residues. The CDR3 nucleotides read TGTGCCAGTAGCCCCCGGGGATACGAGCAGTACTTC. Protein product: CASSPRGYEQYF.

V usage is TRBV30 and J usage is TRBJ1-2; possible D gene TRBD1, 6 bases. The CDR3 length is 12 residues. The V end was cut by 1 base, the J end by 6 bases, with 9 bases between. Germline assignment: CDR1 GTSNPN and CDR2 SVGIG (reference sequence). In nucleotides, the CDR3 is TGTGCCTGGAGTGCCTACAGGGATGGCTACACCTTC. Its translation: CAWSAYRDGYTF.

The chain links TRBV3-1 (or the pseudogene TRBV3-2) to TRBJ2-5, with a possible D match to TRBD1 (6 bases). Germline V gene sequence: CDR1 LGHDT, CDR2 YNNKEL (reference sequence). This CDR3 is 15 amino acids long. V dropped 4 bases and J dropped 0 bases, with 12 bases sitting between them. The chain's CDR3 is CASSPGTFDQETQYF. CDR3 coding DNA: TGTGCCAGCAGCCCCGGGACATTCGACCAAGAGACCCAGTACTTC.

The chain recombines TRBV6-5 with TRBJ2-2; 9 bases are shared with TRBD2. The V gene end was trimmed by 6 bases and the J gene end by 7 bases; junction bases not matched to a gene: 6. The CDR3 covers 14 residues. Germline lookup yields CDR1 MNHEY and CDR2 SVGAGI. The CDR3 loop reads CASRRSGSNGELFF. CDR3 bases: TGTGCCAGCAGACGTAGCGGGAGTAACGGGGAGCTGTTTTTT.

This chain connects TRBV5-4 to TRBJ2-7; 13 nucleotides match TRBD2. CDR3 length: 15 amino acids. The J segment lost 2 bases and the V segment lost 2 bases, leaving 1 base of the junction unmatched. CDR1 and CDR2 (germline): SGHNT, YYREEE (reference sequence). CDR3 bases: TGTGCCAGCAGCTTAGGACTAGCGGGGGCCTACGAGCAGTACTTC. This encodes CASSLGLAGAYEQYF. Filled out from reference TRBV5-4 and TRBJ2-7, the complete variable domain reads ETGVTQSPTHLIKTRGQQVTLRCSSQSGHNTVSWYQQALGQGPQFIFQYYREEENGRGNFPPRFSGLQFPNYSSELNVNALELDDSALYLCASSLGLAGAYEQYFGPGTRLTVT.

This sequence joins TRBV6-5 and TRBJ2-7; 8 positions match TRBD2. This CDR3 has 13 residues. The ends lost 11 bases at V and 3 bases at J; junction bases unmatched: 9. CDR1 MNHEY and CDR2 SVGAGI come from the germline V gene. For the CDR3, the DNA is TGTGCCGGCCAGACTAGCGAGCACTACGAGCAGTACTTC. It encodes CAGQTSEHYEQYF.

This clone is a singleton in its sample. The gene calls are TRBV5-1 and TRBJ1-1; 10 bases are a match to TRBD1. The junction had 6 bases not matched to a gene; V was cut back by 6 bases and J by 7 bases. There are 13 residues in the CDR3. Germline lookup yields CDR1 SGHRS and CDR2 YFSETQ. The CDR3 is CASTDRGRDEAFF. CDR3 DNA: TGCGCCAGCACCGACAGGGGGCGGGATGAAGCTTTCTTT. Together with reference TRBV5-1 and TRBJ1-1, the CDR3 gives the full variable domain: KAGVTQTPRYLIKTRGQQVTLSCSPISGHRSVSWYQQTPGQGLQFLFEYFSETQRNKGNFPGRFSGRQFSNSRSEMNVSTLELGDSALYLCASTDRGRDEAFFGQGTRLTVV.

A remark on this clone: The identical CDR3 is also encoded by other nucleotide sequences in the sample. The chain links TRBV2 to TRBJ2-7; 12 nucleotides line up with TRBD2. The length of the CDR3 is 14 residues. From germline, CDR1 is SNHLY and CDR2 FYNNEI. The ends lost 6 bases at V and 6 bases at J; junction bases unmatched: 6. CDR3: CASRRLAGVGEQYF. In nucleotides, the CDR3 is TGTGCCAGCAGGAGACTAGCGGGAGTTGGCGAGCAGTACTTC.